Listed here are 20 T cell receptor beta chains from one sample, sequenced in a study of prognosis after radiotherapy for stage I lung cancer. Amplification of the TCR beta CDR3 (from genomic DNA) was done by two-round multiplex PCR. Round-one PCR had primers specific to each TRBV and TRBJ gene. In TCRdb, the multiplex PCR reads were re-called with MiXCR into one record per CDR3 protein. The profile shows about 13,000 distinct CDR3 sequences, roughly 40% of them singletons. This specimen consisted of PBMCs, obtained before or after stereotactic body radiation therapy (not recorded which). Receptor source: a donor aged 50 or older with non-small cell lung cancer.

This clonotype is labeled medium-sized. The CDR3 region is CASRSELGGPTYNEQFF. CDR3 DNA sequence: TGTGCCAGCAGGTCCGAGCTCGGCGGGCCTACCTACAATGAGCAGTTCTTC. The rearrangement joins TRBV6-1 to TRBJ2-1; tentatively, D is TRBD2 (5 bases). With 6 bases removed from V and 2 bases from J, the gap between germline ends came to 20 bases. Per the germline V gene, CDR1 is MNHNS and CDR2 is SASEGT. The CDR3 totals 17 residues.

A remark on this clonotype: A far larger clone lies a single base away; this is likely a read error. This rearrangement joins TRBV7-3 to TRBJ2-2; no firm D call. The CDR3 has 13 residues. CDR1 and CDR2 from the germline V gene are SGHTA and FQGTGA. The CDR3 DNA reads as TGTGCCAACAGCTTAGTGGGGACCGGGGAGCTGTTTTTT. It encodes CANSLVGTGELFF.

The chain carries TRBV6-1 and TRBJ2-2, with 12 bases fitting TRBD1. The germline V gene encodes CDR1 MNHNS and CDR2 SASEGT. This CDR3 is built from 14 residues. Unmatched junction bases numbered 4, after V lost 7 bases and J lost 7 bases. Written as DNA, the CDR3 is TGTGCCAGCATGGGACAGGGGGCCGTCGGGGAGCTGTTTTTT. Amino acids: CASMGQGAVGELFF.

This clonotype is medium-sized by share. The rearrangement links TRBV6-1 to TRBJ1-1; possible D gene TRBD1, 5 bases. This CDR3 comprises 13 residues. Germline V CDR1 and CDR2: MNHNS, SASEGT. The germline V and J ends were trimmed by 5 bases and 0 bases, with 7 bases remaining between them. The CDR3 region has the DNA TGTGCCAGCAGTCGGACACTGAACACTGAAGCTTTCTTT. Its translation is CASSRTLNTEAFF.

There are many counts of this clonotype. The CDR3 coding sequence is TGTGCCAGCTCACCACAAAATACAGTATTCTATGGCTACACCTTC. It translates to CASSPQNTVFYGYTF. This chain joins TRBV18 and TRBJ1-2, with D uncertain. This CDR3 has 15 amino acids. Trimming cost V 1 base and J 4 bases, with 13 bases left between them. In germline, CDR1 is KGHSH, CDR2 LQKENI.

The chain carries TRBV12-3 or TRBV12-4 and TRBJ2-7; D unresolved. The length of the CDR3 is 10 residues. V was shortened by 7 bases and J by 3 bases, with 4 bases between the two germline ends. CDR3 coding DNA: TGTGCCAGCAAGAACTACGAGCAGTACTTC. This codes for CASKNYEQYF.

This clonotype was observed many times. CDR3 sequence (DNA): TGTGCCAGCAGTAAAAGGCCCGGGACAGGTATGAACACTGAAGCTTTCTTT. Encoded protein: CASSKRPGTGMNTEAFF. The V call is TRBV2, the J call TRBJ1-1; 8 bases line up with TRBD1. There are 17 residues in the CDR3. V was pared by 5 bases and J by 0 bases, with 11 bases of the junction left unmatched. CDR1 and CDR2 from the germline V gene are SNHLY and FYNNEI.

There are many counts of this clonotype. The CDR3 sequence is CASSSRYEQYF. The CDR3 nucleotides read TGTGCCAGCAGTTCCAGGTACGAGCAGTACTTC. The V and J genes are TRBV28 and TRBJ2-7, with no clear D. From germline, CDR1 is MDHEN and CDR2 SYDVKM. This CDR3 has 11 amino acids. V was shortened by 4 bases and J by 4 bases, with 5 bases between the two germline ends.

This clonotype is deemed medium-sized. The genes are TRBV5-1 and TRBJ1-2; no definite D call. The CDR3 extends over 14 amino acids. CDR1 SGHRS and CDR2 YFSETQ come from the germline V gene. Trimming took off 5 bases at V and 3 bases at J, with 14 bases between the two ends. The CDR3 DNA sequence: TGCGCCAGCAGGCTTGGGGTTTTCGACTATGGCTACACCTTC. This encodes CASRLGVFDYGYTF.

This clonotype has at least ten counts. This chain links TRBV7-2 with TRBJ1-4; 8 bases match TRBD1. V was clipped by 3 bases and J by 6 bases; unmatched bases: 3. This CDR3 region has 14 residues. Germline lookup yields CDR1 SGHTA and CDR2 FQGNSA. CDR3 in DNA: TGTGCCAGCAGCTTCGACAGGGGTGATGAAAAACTGTTTTTT. Translation gives CASSFDRGDEKLFF.

A note on this clonotype: This likely traces to a read error, being one base from a far larger clone. The chain links TRBV2 to TRBJ2-2, with 10 nucleotides matching TRBD1. Per germline, CDR1 SNHLY and CDR2 FYNNEI. J gave up 5 bases and V 6 bases, and 12 bases lay outside the gene matches. The CDR3 spans 17 residues. This CDR3 is CASSTLGQGSYTGELFF. CDR3 coding DNA: TGTGCCAGCAGCACGTTGGGACAGGGGTCGTATACCGGGGAGCTGTTTTTT.

As concerns this clonotype: With a much larger clone just one base away, this may be a read error. The V gene is TRBV6-1, the J gene TRBJ1-4; possible D gene TRBD1, 5 bases. Germline assignment: CDR1 MNHNS and CDR2 SASEGT. CDR3 length: 12 residues. Trimming took 9 bases from V and 3 from J, leaving 8 bases between them. The CDR3 DNA sequence: TGTGCCAGGGGGCGGGCTAATGAAAAACTGTTTTTT. Translation gives CARGRANEKLFF.

In its sample, this clonotype was seen many times. The genes are TRBV4-1 and TRBJ2-5; D gene unclear. The CDR3 is made up of 13 amino acids. The V end lost 5 bases, the J end lost 2 bases, and 9 bases lay between the germline ends. The germline CDR1 and CDR2 sequences are MGHRA and YSYEKL. CDR3 loop: CASSYRNQETQYF. In DNA, the CDR3 is TGCGCCAGCAGCTACAGAAATCAAGAGACCCAGTACTTC.

This clonotype came up many times. The chain is built from TRBV10-3 and TRBJ2-2, with D hard to call. Germline V gene lookup returns CDR1 ENHRY and CDR2 SYGVKD. Trimming left V 4 bases short and J 7 bases short, with 10 bases between. This CDR3 has 13 residues. In nucleotides, the CDR3 is TGTGCCATCAGTGGACTCTCTCACGGGGAGCTGTTTTTT. It is translated as CAISGLSHGELFF.

This chain links TRBV20-1 with TRBJ2-5; D gene uncertain. Germline V gene sequence: CDR1 DFQATT, CDR2 SNEGSKA (reference sequence). The CDR3 has 15 residues. V was clipped by 3 bases and J by 2 bases, with 16 bases between them. The CDR3 DNA reads TGCAGTGCTAGTGGGCCAGCCCTGTCGCAAGAGACCCAGTACTTC. Residues: CSASGPALSQETQYF.

Details on this clonotype: Germline is not matched at one junction end, which may reflect a read error. The V and J genes are TRBV6-1 and TRBJ1-6; 9 bases fit TRBD1. CDR1 and CDR2 (germline): MNHNS, SASEGT. This CDR3 contains 15 residues. The CDR3 reads CASSTGGWSNSPLNF. CDR3 nucleotide sequence: TGTGCCAGCAGTACAGGGGGCTGGTCCAACTCACCCCTCAACTTT.

The table lists this clonotype with many counts. The CDR3 region has the DNA TGTGCCAGCAGCTTAGTAGGGGGGTACACTGAAGCTTTCTTT. Translated: CASSLVGGYTEAFF. The chain carries TRBV7-9 and TRBJ1-1; a possible D gene is TRBD1 (6 bases). The germline V gene has CDR1 SEHNR and CDR2 FQNEAQ (reference sequence). CDR3 length: 14 amino acids. V lost 1 base to trimming and J lost 3 bases, with 9 bases between them.

The rearrangement uses TRBV24-1 and TRBJ1-1; perhaps TRBD1 as D (5 bases). This CDR3 contains 15 residues. The germline V and J ends were trimmed by 4 bases and 4 bases, with 15 bases remaining between them. Germline V gene sequence: CDR1 KGHDR, CDR2 SFDVKD. CDR3 amino acids: CATSESRGGSTEAFF. In DNA, the CDR3 is TGTGCCACCAGTGAATCCCGTGGGGGTAGCACTGAAGCTTTCTTT.

This clonotype was picked up many times. The rearrangement links TRBV24-1 to TRBJ2-1; D unresolved. The CDR3 length is 16 residues. Per the germline V gene, CDR1 is KGHDR and CDR2 is SFDVKD. V lost 1 base and J 0 bases, leaving 9 bases between the germline ends. DNA of the CDR3: TGTGCCACCAGTGATTTATTGGCGAGCTCCTACAATGAGCAGTTCTTC. It codes for CATSDLLASSYNEQFF.

This clonotype was picked up a small number of times. Its ends do not fully match the called genes, so a read error is possible. CDR3 residues: CAGSEPEWGETQYF. The DNA for the CDR3 is TGTGCCGGCAGTGAACCGGAGTGGGGAGAGACCCAGTACTTC. The rearrangement links TRBV2 to TRBJ2-5; no firm D call. Germline values: CDR1 SNHLY, CDR2 FYNNEI. The CDR3 loop spans 14 amino acids.